A selection of T cell receptor beta chains follows, all from one sample in a study of blood T cell repertoires in COVID-19. Sequencing was performed with immunoSEQ multiplex PCR; in TCRdb, only in-frame clones are kept and a portion is missing. The table has more than 70,000 clones, about 90% seen once. Sequencing was performed on peripheral blood. Source of these receptors: a man aged 45-65 years with active COVID-19. Both conserved end residues are part of each CDR3. Fields, in order: V gene, D gene, J gene, clone size, CDR3 protein, CDR3 DNA. D genes are given only for firm matches. Clone sizes are given selectively: once, few, many, or a class where the clone is expanded.

TRBV19	NA	TRBJ1-5	NA	CASRGGEPDSNQPQHF	TGTGCCAGTAGGGGGGGGGAACCCGATAGCAATCAGCCCCAGCATTTT
TRBV6-2/TRBV6-3	NA	TRBJ2-7	NA	CASSSDTYEQYF	TGTGCCAGCAGTTCTGATACTTACGAGCAGTACTTC
TRBV30	NA	TRBJ1-2	once	CAWSVAGSTIYGYTF	TGTGCCTGGAGTGTAGCGGGATCGACGATCTATGGCTACACCTTC
TRBV6-2/TRBV6-3	NA	TRBJ2-1	NA	CASSERRGGEFF	TGTGCCAGCAGTGAGAGGCGAGGGGGAGAGTTCTTC
TRBV5-1	TRBD2	TRBJ2-2	NA	CASRLQLAGDTGELFF	TGCGCCAGCAGGCTCCAACTAGCGGGGGACACCGGGGAGCTGTTTTTT
TRBV6-5	TRBD1	TRBJ2-2	once	CASKTTGGASGELFF	TGTGCCAGCAAGACTACAGGGGGCGCCTCCGGGGAGCTGTTTTTT
TRBV19	NA	TRBJ1-1	NA	CASKMGHTNTEAFF	TGTGCCAGTAAGATGGGCCACACGAACACTGAAGCTTTCTTT
TRBV7-9	NA	TRBJ2-3	NA	CATKHYGGTSTDTQYF	TGTGCCACCAAGCACTACGGAGGGACTAGCACAGATACGCAGTATTTT
TRBV6-5	TRBD2	TRBJ2-2	once	CASSYFLAGNTGELFF	TGTGCCAGCAGTTATTTTTTAGCGGGGAACACCGGGGAGCTGTTTTTT
TRBV5-6	NA	TRBJ1-6	NA	CASSKAGVGWNSPLHF	TGTGCCAGCAGCAAAGCAGGGGTAGGATGGAATTCACCCCTCCACTTT
TRBV6-5	TRBD1	TRBJ2-3	NA	CASFGRQGVADTQYF	TGTGCCAGCTTCGGCCGACAGGGGGTGGCCGATACGCAGTATTTT
TRBV7-2	NA	TRBJ1-4	NA	CASSSQGGTNEKLFF	TGTGCCAGCAGCTCCCAAGGGGGAACTAATGAAAAACTGTTTTTT
TRBV28	NA	TRBJ1-2	NA	CASSSNRRYGYTF	TGTGCCAGCAGTTCCAACAGGCGTTATGGCTACACCTTC
TRBV5-6	NA	TRBJ2-2	NA	CASSFGSGNTGELFF	TGTGCCAGCAGCTTTGGTAGCGGAAACACCGGGGAGCTGTTTTTT
TRBV9	NA	TRBJ1-2	NA	CASSVGPKTSYGYTF	TGTGCCAGCAGCGTTGGCCCAAAGACAAGCTATGGCTACACCTTC
TRBV6-2/TRBV6-3	TRBD1	TRBJ2-3	NA	CASSYVRTGDLNTDTQYF	TGTGCCAGCAGTTACGTCCGGACAGGCGACTTAAACACAGATACGCAGTATTTT
TRBV19	TRBD2	TRBJ2-1	NA	CASSMIRLAGGFNEQFF	TGTGCCAGTAGTATGATAAGACTAGCGGGGGGGTTCAATGAGCAGTTCTTC
TRBV6-5	NA	TRBJ2-1	NA	CASTLHRGGEQFF	TGTGCCAGCACATTACACAGGGGGGGTGAGCAGTTCTTC
TRBV28	NA	TRBJ1-2	once	CASRVGGRGYTF	TGTGCCAGCAGGGTAGGGGGACGTGGCTACACCTTC
TRBV11-2	NA	TRBJ2-5	NA	CASSLTGTLVQETQYF	TGTGCCAGCAGCTTAACCGGGACACTCGTACAAGAGACCCAGTACTTC
TRBV3-1/TRBV3-2	NA	TRBJ2-7	NA	CASSHNTYEQYF	TGTGCCAGCAGCCACAACACCTACGAGCAGTACTTC
TRBV6-5	TRBD1	TRBJ2-7	NA	CASRGGQGKGAEQYF	TGTGCCAGCAGGGGAGGACAGGGGAAGGGTGCCGAGCAGTACTTC
TRBV5-4	TRBD1	TRBJ2-7	once	CASSQDRGSYEQYF	TGTGCCAGCAGCCAAGACAGGGGCTCCTACGAGCAGTACTTC
TRBV19	TRBD1	TRBJ2-3	NA	CASSGTGTGEDTQYF	TGTGCCAGTAGTGGCACCGGGACAGGGGAAGATACGCAGTATTTT
TRBV19	NA	TRBJ1-5	NA	CASSISGNGNQPQHF	TGTGCCAGTAGTATTTCCGGGAATGGGAATCAGCCCCAGCATTTT
TRBV4-2	NA	TRBJ2-7	NA	CASSQPRGTESSYEQYF	TGTGCCAGCAGCCAGCCTCGCGGGACCGAAAGCTCCTACGAGCAGTACTTC
TRBV27	TRBD1	TRBJ1-1	NA	CASSFGGRGLVDTEAFF	TGTGCCAGCAGCTTTGGGGGCAGGGGGCTTGTGGACACTGAAGCTTTCTTT
TRBV7-8	TRBD2	TRBJ2-2	NA	CASSPQIQRASGRARQTTGELFF	TGTGCCAGCAGCCCCCAAATCCAAAGGGCTAGCGGGAGGGCCAGACAGACCACCGGGGAGCTGTTTTTT